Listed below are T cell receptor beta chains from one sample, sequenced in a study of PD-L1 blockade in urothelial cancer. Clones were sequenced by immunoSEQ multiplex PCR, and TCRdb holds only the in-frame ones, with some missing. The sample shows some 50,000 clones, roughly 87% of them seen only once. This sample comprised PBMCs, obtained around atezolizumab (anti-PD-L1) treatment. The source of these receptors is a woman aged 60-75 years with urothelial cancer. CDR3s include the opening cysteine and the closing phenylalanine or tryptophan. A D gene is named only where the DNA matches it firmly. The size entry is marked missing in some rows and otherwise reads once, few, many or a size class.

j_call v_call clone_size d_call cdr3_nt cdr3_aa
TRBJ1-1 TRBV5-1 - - TGCGCCAGCAGCCCGTTGGAGGGTTCTATGAACACTGAAGCTTTCTTT CASSPLEGSMNTEAFF
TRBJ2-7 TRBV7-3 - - TGTGCCAGCAGCCGGTCAGGGTCCTACGAGCAGTACTTC CASSRSGSYEQYF
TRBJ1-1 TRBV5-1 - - TGCGCCAGCAGCTTGCTCGGAGGCACTGAAGCTTTCTTT CASSLLGGTEAFF
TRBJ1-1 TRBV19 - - TGTGCCAGTAGAACTGAAGACAGGCCGAACACTGAAGCTTTCTTT CASRTEDRPNTEAFF
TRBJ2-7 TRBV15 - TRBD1 TGTGCCACCAGCAGAGCCGGGACAGCAGCCTACGAGCAGTACTTC CATSRAGTAAYEQYF
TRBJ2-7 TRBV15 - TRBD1 TGTGCCACCACCAACGATAGACAGGGGTCCTACGAGCAGTACTTC CATTNDRQGSYEQYF
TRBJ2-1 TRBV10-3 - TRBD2 TGTGCCATCAGTGAGTGGACTAGCGCTGGGGGCCTCTTC CAISEWTSAGGLF
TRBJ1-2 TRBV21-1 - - TGTGCCAGCAGCAAAGTGGTGGACAGTCGTAACTATGGCTACACCTTC CASSKVVDSRNYGYTF
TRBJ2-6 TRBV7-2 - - TGTGCCAGCAGCTTAGGACTTTTCTCTGGGGCCAACGTCCTGACTTTC CASSLGLFSGANVLTF
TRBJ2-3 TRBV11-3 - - TGTGCCAGCAGCTTAGCGGGGTCACGCACAGATACGCAGTATTTT CASSLAGSRTDTQYF
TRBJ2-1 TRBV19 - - TGTGCCAGTAGCCGACTAGATTCCTACAATGAGCAGTTCTTC CASSRLDSYNEQFF
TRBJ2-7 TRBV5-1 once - TGCGCCAGCAGTACTCGGGCAGGAGGGGTTTCCTACGAGCAGTACTTC CASSTRAGGVSYEQYF
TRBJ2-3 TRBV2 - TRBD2 TGTGCCAGCAAACCTAGCGGGGGGAGCACAGATACGCAGTATTTT CASKPSGGSTDTQYF
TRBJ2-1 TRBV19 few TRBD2 TGTGCCAGTAGTATTCGGGCTAGCGGGAGAGGTGGACAGTTCTTC CASSIRASGRGGQFF
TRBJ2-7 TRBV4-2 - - TGTGCCAGCAGCCCCTTGCCCGGACTCCTTACAGTGAGTGACGAGCAGTACTTC CASSPLPGLLTVSDEQYF
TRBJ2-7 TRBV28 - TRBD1 TGTGCCAGCAGTTCGACTGGGACAGGGTTCTCCTACGAGCAGTACTTC CASSSTGTGFSYEQYF
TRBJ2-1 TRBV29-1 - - TGCAGCGTCGACCCGGGACAAAGCTCCTACAATGAGCAGTTCTTC CSVDPGQSSYNEQFF
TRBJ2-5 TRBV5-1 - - TGCGCCAGCAGCTCGGGGTACCAAGAGACCCAGTACTTC CASSSGYQETQYF
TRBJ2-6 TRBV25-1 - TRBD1 TGTGCCAGCAGACCGGGACAGGGGGTATCTGGGGCCAACGTCCTGACTTTC CASRPGQGVSGANVLTF
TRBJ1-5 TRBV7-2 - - TGTGCCAGCAGCTTAGGAGCCCCACGGGGTCAGCCCCAGCATTTT CASSLGAPRGQPQHF
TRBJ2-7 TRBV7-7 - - TGTGCCAGCAGCCAAGACAACTCCTACGAGCAGTACTTC CASSQDNSYEQYF
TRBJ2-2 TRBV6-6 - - TGTGCCAGCAAGCGCACCGGGGAGCTGTTTTTT CASKRTGELFF
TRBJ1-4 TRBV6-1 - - TGTGCCAGCAGTATACCGACTGACGGTAATGAAAAACTGTTTTTT CASSIPTDGNEKLFF
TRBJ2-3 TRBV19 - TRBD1 TGTGCCAGCAGGACAGGTAAAAGGACAGATACGCAGTATTTT CASRTGKRTDTQYF
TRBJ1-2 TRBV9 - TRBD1 TGTGCCAGCAGCCAGGGGGCCGGAAACTATGGCTACACCTTC CASSQGAGNYGYTF
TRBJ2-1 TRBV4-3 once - TGCGCCAGCAGCCAGGATAGGACAGATTCCCTTAGAAGCTATGAGCAGTTCTTC CASSQDRTDSLRSYEQFF
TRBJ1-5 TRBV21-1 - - TGTGCCAGCAGCAAACTGCGACAGGGGGGCAATCAGCCCCAGCATTTT CASSKLRQGGNQPQHF
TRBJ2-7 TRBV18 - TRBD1 TGTGCCAGCTCTCGCGACAGGGACCCTTGGGAGCAGTACTTC CASSRDRDPWEQYF
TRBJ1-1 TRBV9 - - TGTGCCAGCAGCGTATTAGCCGACAACACTGAAGCTTTCTTT CASSVLADNTEAFF